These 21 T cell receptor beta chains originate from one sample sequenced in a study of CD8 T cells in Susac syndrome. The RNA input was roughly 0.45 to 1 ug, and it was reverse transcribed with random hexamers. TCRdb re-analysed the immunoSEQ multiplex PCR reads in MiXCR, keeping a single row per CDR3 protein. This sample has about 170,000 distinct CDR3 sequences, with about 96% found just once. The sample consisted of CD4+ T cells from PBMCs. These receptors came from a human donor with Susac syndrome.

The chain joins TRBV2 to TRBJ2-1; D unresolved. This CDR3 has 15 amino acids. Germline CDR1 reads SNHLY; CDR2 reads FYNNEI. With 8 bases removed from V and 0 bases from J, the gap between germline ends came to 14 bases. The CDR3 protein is CASRHDGSSYNEQFF. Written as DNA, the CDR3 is TGTGCCAGCCGTCACGACGGTAGCTCCTACAATGAGCAGTTCTTC. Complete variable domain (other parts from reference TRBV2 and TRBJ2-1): EPEVTQTPSHQVTQMGQEVILRCVPISNHLYFYWYRQILGQKVEFLVSFYNNEISEKSEIFDDQFSVERPDGSNFTLKIRSTKLEDSAMYFCASRHDGSSYNEQFFGPGTRLTVL.

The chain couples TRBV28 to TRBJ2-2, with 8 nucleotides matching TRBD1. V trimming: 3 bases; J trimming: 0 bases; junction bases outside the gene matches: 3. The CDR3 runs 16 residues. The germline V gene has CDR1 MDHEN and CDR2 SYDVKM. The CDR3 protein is CASSFQGAANTGELFF. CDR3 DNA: TGTGCCAGCAGTTTTCAGGGGGCTGCGAACACCGGGGAGCTGTTTTTT.

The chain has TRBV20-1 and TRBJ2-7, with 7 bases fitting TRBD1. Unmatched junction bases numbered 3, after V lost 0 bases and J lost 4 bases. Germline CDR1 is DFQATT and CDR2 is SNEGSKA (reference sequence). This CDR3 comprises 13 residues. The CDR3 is CSARDPTGYEQYF. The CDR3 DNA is TGCAGTGCTAGAGATCCGACAGGGTACGAGCAGTACTTC.

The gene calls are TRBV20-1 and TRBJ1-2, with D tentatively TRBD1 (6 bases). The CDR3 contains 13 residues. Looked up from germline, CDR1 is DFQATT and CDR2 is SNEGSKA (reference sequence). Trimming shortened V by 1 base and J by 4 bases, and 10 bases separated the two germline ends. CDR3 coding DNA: TGCAGTGCTAGAGTGAGGACAGCCTATGGCTACACCTTC. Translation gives CSARVRTAYGYTF.

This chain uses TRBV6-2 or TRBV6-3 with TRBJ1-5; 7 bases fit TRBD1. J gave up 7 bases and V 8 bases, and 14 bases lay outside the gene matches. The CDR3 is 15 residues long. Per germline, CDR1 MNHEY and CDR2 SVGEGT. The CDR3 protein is CASLRQTGLEQPQHF. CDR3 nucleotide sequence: TGTGCCAGCCTCCGACAGACAGGGTTAGAGCAGCCCCAGCATTTT.

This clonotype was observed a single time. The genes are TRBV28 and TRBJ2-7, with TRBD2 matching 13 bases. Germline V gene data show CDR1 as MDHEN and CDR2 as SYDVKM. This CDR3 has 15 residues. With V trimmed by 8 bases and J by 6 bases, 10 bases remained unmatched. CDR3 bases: TGTGCCAGCGGAGTAACCGGGACTAGCGGGGTCGAGCAGTACTTC. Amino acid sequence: CASGVTGTSGVEQYF.

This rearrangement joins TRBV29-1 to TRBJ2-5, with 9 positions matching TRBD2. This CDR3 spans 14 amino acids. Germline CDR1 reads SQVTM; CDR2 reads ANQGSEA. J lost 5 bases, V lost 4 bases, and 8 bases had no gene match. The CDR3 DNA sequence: TGCAGCGTTGGTCCTCTGCGGGGGGGGGAGACCCAGTACTTC. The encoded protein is CSVGPLRGGETQYF.

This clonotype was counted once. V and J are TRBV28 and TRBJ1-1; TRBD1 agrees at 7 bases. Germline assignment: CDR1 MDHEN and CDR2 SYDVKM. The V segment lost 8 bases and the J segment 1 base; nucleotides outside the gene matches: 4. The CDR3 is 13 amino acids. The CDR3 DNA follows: TGTGCCAGCCTCAGGGGGGGGAACACTGAAGCTTTCTTT. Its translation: CASLRGGNTEAFF.

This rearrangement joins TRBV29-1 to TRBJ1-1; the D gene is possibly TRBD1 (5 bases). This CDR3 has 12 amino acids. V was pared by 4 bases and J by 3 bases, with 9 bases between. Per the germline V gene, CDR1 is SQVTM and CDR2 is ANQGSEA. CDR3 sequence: CSVGVGDTEAFF. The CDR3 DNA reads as TGCAGCGTTGGAGTGGGGGACACTGAAGCTTTCTTT. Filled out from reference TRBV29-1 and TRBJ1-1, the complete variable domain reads SAVISQKPSRDICQRGTSLTIQCQVDSQVTMMFWYRQQPGQSLTLIATANQGSEATYESGFVIDKFPISRPNLTFSTLTVSNMSPEDSSIYLCSVGVGDTEAFFGQGTRLTVV.

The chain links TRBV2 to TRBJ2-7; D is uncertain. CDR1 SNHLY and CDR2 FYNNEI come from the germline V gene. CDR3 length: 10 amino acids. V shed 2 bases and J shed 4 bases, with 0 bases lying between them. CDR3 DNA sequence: TGTGCCAGCAGTGAATACGAGCAGTACTTC. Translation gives CASSEYEQYF.

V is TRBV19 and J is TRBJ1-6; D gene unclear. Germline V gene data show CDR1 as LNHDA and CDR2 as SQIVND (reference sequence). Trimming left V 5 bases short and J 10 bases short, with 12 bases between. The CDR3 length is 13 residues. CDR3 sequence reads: CASSFDPTSPLHF. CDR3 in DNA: TGTGCCAGTAGTTTCGACCCTACATCACCCCTCCACTTT. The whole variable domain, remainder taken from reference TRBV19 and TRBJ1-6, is DGGITQSPKYLFRKEGQNVTLSCEQNLNHDAMYWYRQDPGQGLRLIYYSQIVNDFQKGDIAEGYSVSREKKESFPLTVTSAQKNPTAFYLCASSFDPTSPLHFGNGTRLTVT.

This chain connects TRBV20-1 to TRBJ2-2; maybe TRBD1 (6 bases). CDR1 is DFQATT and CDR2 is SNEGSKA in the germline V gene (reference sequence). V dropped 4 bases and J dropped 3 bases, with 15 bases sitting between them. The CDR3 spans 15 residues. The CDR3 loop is CSATNRDTDTGELFF. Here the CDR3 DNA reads TGCAGTGCTACTAACCGGGACACAGACACCGGGGAGCTGTTTTTT.

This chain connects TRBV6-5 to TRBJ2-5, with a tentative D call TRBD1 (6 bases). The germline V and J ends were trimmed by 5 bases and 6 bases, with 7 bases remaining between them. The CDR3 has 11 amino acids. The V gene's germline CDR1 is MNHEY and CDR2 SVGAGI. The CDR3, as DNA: TGTGCCAGCAGTACAGGGCAGACCCAGTACTTC. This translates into CASSTGQTQYF.

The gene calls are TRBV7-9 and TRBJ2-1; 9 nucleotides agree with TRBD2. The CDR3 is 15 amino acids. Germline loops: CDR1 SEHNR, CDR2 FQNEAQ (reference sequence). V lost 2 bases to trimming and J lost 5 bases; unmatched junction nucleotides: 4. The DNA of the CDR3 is TGTGCCAGCAGCTTACTAGCGGGACGGAACAATGAGCAGTTCTTC. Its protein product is CASSLLAGRNNEQFF.

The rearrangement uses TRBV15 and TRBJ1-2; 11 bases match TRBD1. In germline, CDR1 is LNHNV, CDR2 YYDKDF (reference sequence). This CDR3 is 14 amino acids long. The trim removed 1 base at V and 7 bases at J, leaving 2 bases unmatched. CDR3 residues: CATSRGTGGIGYTF. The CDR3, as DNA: TGTGCCACCAGCAGAGGGACAGGGGGCATTGGCTACACCTTC.

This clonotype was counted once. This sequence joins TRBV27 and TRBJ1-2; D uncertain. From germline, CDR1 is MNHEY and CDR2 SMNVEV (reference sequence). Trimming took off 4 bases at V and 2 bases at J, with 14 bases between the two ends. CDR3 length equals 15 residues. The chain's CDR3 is CASSSPLRGNYGYTF. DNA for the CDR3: TGTGCCAGCAGTTCCCCGTTACGAGGGAACTATGGCTACACCTTC.

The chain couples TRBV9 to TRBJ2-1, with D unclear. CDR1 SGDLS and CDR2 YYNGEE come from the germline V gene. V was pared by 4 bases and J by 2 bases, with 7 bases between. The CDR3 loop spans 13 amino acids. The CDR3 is CASSRKAYNEQFF. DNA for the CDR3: TGTGCCAGCAGCCGGAAGGCCTACAATGAGCAGTTCTTC.

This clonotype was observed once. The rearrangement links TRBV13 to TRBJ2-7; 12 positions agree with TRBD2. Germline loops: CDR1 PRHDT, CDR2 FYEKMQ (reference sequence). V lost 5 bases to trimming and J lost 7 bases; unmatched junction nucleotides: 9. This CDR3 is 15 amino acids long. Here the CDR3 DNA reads TGTGCCAGCAGCCTTCTAGCGGGAGGGCCGCAGGAGCAGTACTTC. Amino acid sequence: CASSLLAGGPQEQYF.

In DNA, the CDR3 is TGCAGTGTGAGGACTAGCGGGAGTTCGACTTACGAGCAGTACTTC. This translates into CSVRTSGSSTYEQYF. V and J are TRBV20-1 and TRBJ2-7; 13 bases are a match to TRBD2. Germline CDR1 reads DFQATT; CDR2 reads SNEGSKA (reference sequence). The CDR3 extends over 15 amino acids. V shed 7 bases and J 4 bases; nucleotides not matched to a gene: 10.

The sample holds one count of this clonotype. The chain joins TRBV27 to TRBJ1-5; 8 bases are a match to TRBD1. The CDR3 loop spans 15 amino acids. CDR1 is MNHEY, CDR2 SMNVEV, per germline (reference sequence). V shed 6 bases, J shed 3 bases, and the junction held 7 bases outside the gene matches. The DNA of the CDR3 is TGTGCCAGCAGAGAGGGACAGGAGCTCAATCAGCCCCAGCATTTT. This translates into CASREGQELNQPQHF.

CDR3 region: CASSVDHRETDTQYF. CDR3 DNA sequence: TGTGCCAGCAGCGTAGATCACAGGGAGACAGATACGCAGTATTTT. The chain joins TRBV9 to TRBJ2-3; the D gene is possibly TRBD1 (6 bases). The germline V and J ends were trimmed by 0 bases and 3 bases, with 11 bases remaining between them. The CDR3 is 15 residues long. From germline, CDR1 is SGDLS and CDR2 YYNGEE.